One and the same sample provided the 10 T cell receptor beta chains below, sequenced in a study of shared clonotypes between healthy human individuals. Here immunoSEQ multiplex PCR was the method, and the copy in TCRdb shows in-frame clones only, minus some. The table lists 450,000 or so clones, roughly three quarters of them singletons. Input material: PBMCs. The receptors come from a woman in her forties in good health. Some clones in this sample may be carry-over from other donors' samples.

The CDR3, as DNA: TGTGCCAGCAGTGAAGCGGTAGGGACAGGGGCTCGGCAGCCCCAGCATTTT. Translation: CASSEAVGTGARQPQHF. The V call is TRBV2, the J call TRBJ1-5, with TRBD1 identical over 10 bases. The CDR3 has 17 residues. The germline V gene has CDR1 SNHLY and CDR2 FYNNEI. J gave up 7 bases and V 0 bases, and 9 bases lay outside the gene matches.

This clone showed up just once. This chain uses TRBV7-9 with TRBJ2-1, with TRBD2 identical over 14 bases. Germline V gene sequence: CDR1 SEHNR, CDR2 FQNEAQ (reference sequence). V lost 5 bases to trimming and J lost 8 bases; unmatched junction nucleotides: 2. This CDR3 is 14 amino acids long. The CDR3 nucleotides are TGTGCCAGCAGCCCGGGACTAGCGGGAGATGAGCAGTTCTTC. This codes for CASSPGLAGDEQFF.

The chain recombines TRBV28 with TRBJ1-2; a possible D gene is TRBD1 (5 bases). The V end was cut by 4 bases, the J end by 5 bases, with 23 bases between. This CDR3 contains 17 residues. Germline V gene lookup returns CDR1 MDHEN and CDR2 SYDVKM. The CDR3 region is CASSSSQGRGLGYGYTF. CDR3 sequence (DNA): TGTGCCAGCAGTTCTTCCCAGGGTAGGGGACTGGGGTATGGCTACACCTTC.

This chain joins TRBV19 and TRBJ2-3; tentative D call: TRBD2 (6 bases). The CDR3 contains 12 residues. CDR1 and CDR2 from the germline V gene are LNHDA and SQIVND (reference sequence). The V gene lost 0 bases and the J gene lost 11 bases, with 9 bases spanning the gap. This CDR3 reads CASSIDVGGQYF. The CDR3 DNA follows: TGTGCCAGTAGTATAGATGTGGGAGGGCAGTATTTT.

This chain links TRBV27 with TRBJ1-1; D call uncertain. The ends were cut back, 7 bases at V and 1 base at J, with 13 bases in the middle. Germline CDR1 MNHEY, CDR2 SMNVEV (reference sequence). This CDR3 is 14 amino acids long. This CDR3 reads CASTPVVGNTEAFF. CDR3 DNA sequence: TGTGCCAGCACCCCAGTGGTCGGGAACACTGAAGCTTTCTTT.

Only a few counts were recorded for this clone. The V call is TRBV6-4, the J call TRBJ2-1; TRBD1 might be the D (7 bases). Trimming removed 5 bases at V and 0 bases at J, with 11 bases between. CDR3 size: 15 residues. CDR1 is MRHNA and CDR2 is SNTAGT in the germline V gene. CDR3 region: CASSRGDSSYNEQFF. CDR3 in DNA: TGTGCCAGCAGTCGCGGGGACAGCTCCTACAATGAGCAGTTCTTC.

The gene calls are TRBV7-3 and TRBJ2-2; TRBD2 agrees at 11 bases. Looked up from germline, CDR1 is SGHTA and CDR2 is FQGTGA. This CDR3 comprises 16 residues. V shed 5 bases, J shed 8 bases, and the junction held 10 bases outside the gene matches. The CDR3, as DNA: TGTGCCAGCAGCCGCTACGGGACTAGCGGTCCTGGGGAGCTGTTTTTT. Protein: CASSRYGTSGPGELFF.

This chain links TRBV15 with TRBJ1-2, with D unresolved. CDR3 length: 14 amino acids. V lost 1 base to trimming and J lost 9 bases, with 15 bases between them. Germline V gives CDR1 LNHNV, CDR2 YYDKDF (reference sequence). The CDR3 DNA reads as TGTGCCACCAGCAGAGCGGGGTTCGTAAATAGCTACACCTTC. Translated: CATSRAGFVNSYTF.

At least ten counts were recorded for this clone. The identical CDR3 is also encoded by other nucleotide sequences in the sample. The CDR3 loop is CAIRAGNSNYGYTF. As DNA, the CDR3 is TGTGCCATCAGAGCCGGGAACAGTAACTATGGCTACACCTTC. This chain joins TRBV10-3 and TRBJ1-2; D not resolved. CDR3 length: 14 amino acids. Germline CDR1 is ENHRY and CDR2 is SYGVKD. The V end was cut by 6 bases, the J end by 1 base, with 12 bases between.

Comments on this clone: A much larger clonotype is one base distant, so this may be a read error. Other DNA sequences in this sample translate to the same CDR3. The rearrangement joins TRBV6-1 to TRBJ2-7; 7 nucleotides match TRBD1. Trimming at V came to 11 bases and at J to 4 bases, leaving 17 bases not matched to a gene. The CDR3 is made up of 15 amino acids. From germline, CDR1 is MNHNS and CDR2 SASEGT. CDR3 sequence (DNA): TGTGCCGCAAACAACCCTCCGGGACAGACATACGAGCAGTACTTC. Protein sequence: CAANNPPGQTYEQYF.